This T cell receptor beta chain originates from a study of blood T cell repertoires in COVID-19. Study-level information: Samples taken during acute and convalescent COVID-19 were collected in the United States, Italy and Spain. In each case, the material was cDNA or gDNA derived from T cells, B-cell-depleted T cells, or PBMCs.

This clone showed up just once. Original processing methods: Amplification of reference gene primers provided the estimated nucleated cell counts. Assay used: immunoSEQ multiplex PCR; TCRdb lists only in-frame clones, some missing. V, J and clone size derive from that table, while D and trimming were established from the DNA sequence. The sample gives around 250,000 clones, 82% of which show up once; around 3.2% is in the top ten. Germline CDR1 and CDR2: LNHDA and SQIVND (reference sequence). This CDR3 is built from 18 residues. Between the trimmed V and J ends, which lost 5 bases and 0 bases, there was a span of 19 bases.

The V and J genes are TRBV19 and TRBJ1-4, with a possible D match to TRBD1 (6 bases). The sample comprised peripheral blood. This TCR came from a woman aged 18-29 years with acute or convalescent COVID-19. The CDR3 loop reads CASSAPGGGRTTNEKLFF. The CDR3, as DNA: TGTGCCAGTAGTGCCCCAGGCGGGGGGCGAACAACTAATGAAAAACTGTTTTTT.